Listed below are T cell receptor beta chains from one sample, sequenced in a study of OX40 agonist ivuxolimab in advanced cancers. Generated by immunoSEQ multiplex PCR, the TCRdb table keeps only in-frame clones and is missing some. The sample lists tens of thousands of clones, more than 85% occurring once. Sequenced here: CD4+ or CD8+ T cells sorted from blood, sampled in a trial of the OX40 agonist ivuxolimab. These TCRs come from an adult with an advanced solid tumor such as melanoma, head and neck, liver or kidney cancer. The CDR3 runs from the conserved cysteine through the conserved F or W. A D gene is named only where the DNA matches it firmly.

>TRBV5-1|14|NA|TRBJ1-5
CASSLGGLNQPQHF
>TRBV2|17|TRBD2|TRBJ2-1
CASSEWLGLSAGGEQFF
>TRBV7-7|18|TRBD1|TRBJ1-5
CASTFRTGSPYSNQPQHF
>TRBV15|17|TRBD2|TRBJ2-3
CATSRLAGGPGTDTQYF
>TRBV5-6|15|NA|TRBJ1-6
CASSLVMGQDGPLHF
>TRBV11-2|13|NA|TRBJ1-2
CASSLLGSYGYTF
>TRBV6-5|14|NA|TRBJ2-5
CASSYAHAQETQYF
>TRBV6-1|13|TRBD1|TRBJ2-7
CASSEFRGQEQYF
>TRBV12-5|16|NA|TRBJ2-3
CASGSQGSSTTDTQYF
>TRBV7-9|13|NA|TRBJ1-6
CASSLAIRQPLHF
>TRBV7-8|13|TRBD1|TRBJ1-2
CASSPRTGNGYTF
>TRBV28|12|NA|TRBJ1-5
CASRESNQPQHF
>TRBV7-9|15|NA|TRBJ2-5
CASPYLWAKKETQYF
>TRBV10-3|15|TRBD1|TRBJ1-1
CAISETGTGGPEAFF
>TRBV5-1|15|TRBD2|TRBJ2-1
CASSLASGQGGEQFF
>TRBV5-1|15|TRBD2|TRBJ2-3
CASSLKLAGTDTQYF
>TRBV30|14|NA|TRBJ1-4
CAWTPGFVNEKLFF
>TRBV7-8|13|TRBD1|TRBJ2-2
CASSSDRPGELFF
>TRBV15|17|TRBD1|TRBJ1-3
CATSRGTGANSGNTIYF
>TRBV18|16|NA|TRBJ2-2
CASSPGLAMNTGELFF
>TRBV19|14|TRBD2|TRBJ2-3
CASSPGLAVDTQYF
>TRBV5-1|12|NA|TRBJ1-2
CASSPGDYGYTF
>TRBV6-5|15|TRBD1|TRBJ1-2
CASTRTGSKLYGYTF
>TRBV5-8|13|NA|TRBJ1-6
CASSLVPLGALHF
>TRBV6-1|14|TRBD1|TRBJ2-4
CASKKQGAKNIQYF
>TRBV5-6|15|NA|TRBJ1-4
CASSPTGATNEKLFF
>TRBV6-1|15|TRBD1|TRBJ1-3
CASRVTGGAGNTIYF
>TRBV6-1|13|NA|TRBJ1-5
CASSGAGVQPQHF
>TRBV9|17|TRBD1|TRBJ1-5
CASSPGQDPNSNQPQHF
>TRBV4-2|14|TRBD1|TRBJ1-4
CASSLGQGREKLFF
>TRBV11-2|16|NA|TRBJ2-2
CASTSMGRANTGELFF
>TRBV7-9|14|TRBD1|TRBJ2-1
CASSSLQGKGEQFF
>TRBV7-9|12|NA|TRBJ1-2
CASSPSLGGYTF
>TRBV19|16|NA|TRBJ2-1
CASSRRAGSQGNEQFF
>TRBV2|14|TRBD1|TRBJ1-6
CASSVGGRDSPLHF
>TRBV18|12|NA|TRBJ1-1
CASSPDLAEAFF
>TRBV2|14|NA|TRBJ1-1
CASRLRGRFMEAFF
>TRBV5-1|17|TRBD2|TRBJ2-3
CASSSTGTSVGTDTQYF
>TRBV6-5|14|NA|TRBJ1-3
CASRNGKTGNTIYF
>TRBV11-2|16|NA|TRBJ1-6
CASKGSFLGDNSPLHF
>TRBV14|13|TRBD1|TRBJ1-6
CASSPQGVSRIHF